This T cell receptor (beta chain) was sequenced during a study of blood T cell repertoires in COVID-19. For the study at large: Acute and convalescent COVID-19 samples came from the United States, Italy and Spain. PBMCs, B-cell-depleted T cells, or T cells provided the cDNA or gDNA that made up the material.

CDR1 and CDR2 from the germline V gene are LGHNA and YSLEER. V lost 5 bases, J lost 6 bases, and 16 bases lay in between. This CDR3 has 14 residues. In the original analysis: Cell counts per sample came from amplifying reference gene primers. TCRdb keeps only in-frame clones here, not all; method: immunoSEQ multiplex PCR. That table gives V, J and clone size, and the DNA gave D and trimming. The table records roughly 200,000 clones, 80% of them present only once. The receptor comes from a man in his sixties with acute or convalescent COVID-19. This sequence joins TRBV4-3 and TRBJ1-1, with a tentative D call TRBD1 (5 bases). The specimen was peripheral blood. CDR3 residues: CASSETAGGAEAFF. DNA of the CDR3: TGCGCCAGCAGCGAAACGGCGGGAGGGGCTGAAGCTTTCTTT.